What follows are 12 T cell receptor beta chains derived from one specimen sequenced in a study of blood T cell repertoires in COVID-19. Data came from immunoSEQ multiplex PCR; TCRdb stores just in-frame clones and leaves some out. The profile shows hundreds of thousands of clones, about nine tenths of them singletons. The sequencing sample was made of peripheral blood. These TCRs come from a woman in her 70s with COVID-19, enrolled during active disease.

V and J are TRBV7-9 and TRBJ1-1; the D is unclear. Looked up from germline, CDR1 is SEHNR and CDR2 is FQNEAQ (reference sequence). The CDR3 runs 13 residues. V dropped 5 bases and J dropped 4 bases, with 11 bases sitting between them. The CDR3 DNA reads TGTGCCAGCAGCCCTTTCGGTGCCACTGAAGCTTTCTTT. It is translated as CASSPFGATEAFF. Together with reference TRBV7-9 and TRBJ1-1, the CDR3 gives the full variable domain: DTGVSQNPRHKITKRGQNVTFRCDPISEHNRLYWYRQTLGQGPEFLTYFQNEAQLEKSRLLSDRFSAERPKGSFSTLEIQRTEQGDSAMYLCASSPFGATEAFFGQGTRLTVV.

The chain's CDR3 is CASSGPERGPLSYEQYF. DNA of the CDR3: TGTGCCAGCAGTGGACCGGAGCGGGGACCCCTCTCCTACGAGCAGTACTTC. This chain connects TRBV2 to TRBJ2-7; 7 nucleotides line up with TRBD2. This CDR3 contains 17 residues. The V segment lost 4 bases and the J segment 0 bases; nucleotides outside the gene matches: 12. CDR1 is SNHLY and CDR2 is FYNNEI in the germline V gene.

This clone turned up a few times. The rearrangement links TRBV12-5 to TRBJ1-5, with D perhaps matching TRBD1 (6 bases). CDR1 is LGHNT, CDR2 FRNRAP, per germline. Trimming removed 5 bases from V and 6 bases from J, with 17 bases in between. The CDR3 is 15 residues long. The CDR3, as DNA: TGTGCTAGTGGTCCAACAGGGACGGTAGGTCAGCCCCAGCATTTT. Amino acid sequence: CASGPTGTVGQPQHF.

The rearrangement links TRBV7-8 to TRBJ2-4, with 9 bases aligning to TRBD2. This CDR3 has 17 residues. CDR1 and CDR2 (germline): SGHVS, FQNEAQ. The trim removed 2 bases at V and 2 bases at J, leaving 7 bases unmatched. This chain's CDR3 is CASSLNTAGGSKNIQYF. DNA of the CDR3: TGTGCCAGCAGCTTAAATACGGCGGGGGGGTCCAAAAACATTCAGTACTTC.

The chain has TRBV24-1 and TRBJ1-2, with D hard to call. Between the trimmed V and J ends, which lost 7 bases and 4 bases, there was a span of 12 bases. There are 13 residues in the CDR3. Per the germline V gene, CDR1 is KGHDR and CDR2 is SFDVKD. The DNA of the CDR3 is TGTGCCACCAGGATTACAGTTACCTATGGCTACACCTTC. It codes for CATRITVTYGYTF.

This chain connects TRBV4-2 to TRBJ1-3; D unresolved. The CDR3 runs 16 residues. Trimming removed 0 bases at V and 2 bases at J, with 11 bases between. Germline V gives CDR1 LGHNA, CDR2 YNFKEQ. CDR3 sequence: CASSQDLRRAGNTIYF. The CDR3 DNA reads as TGTGCCAGCAGCCAAGATCTTAGGAGGGCTGGAAACACCATATATTTT.

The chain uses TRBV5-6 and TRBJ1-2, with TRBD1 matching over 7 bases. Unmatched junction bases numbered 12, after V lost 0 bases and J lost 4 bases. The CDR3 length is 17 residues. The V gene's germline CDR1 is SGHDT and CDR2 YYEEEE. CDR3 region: CASSLAGQQPPGYGYTF. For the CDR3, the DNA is TGTGCCAGCAGCTTGGCGGGACAGCAACCCCCTGGCTATGGCTACACCTTC.

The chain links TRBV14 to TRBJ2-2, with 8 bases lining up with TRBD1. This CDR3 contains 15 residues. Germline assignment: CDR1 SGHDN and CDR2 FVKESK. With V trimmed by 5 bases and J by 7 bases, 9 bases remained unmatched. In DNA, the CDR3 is TGTGCCAGCAGCTACGACAGGGGAGGTGACGGGGAGCTGTTTTTT. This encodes CASSYDRGGDGELFF.

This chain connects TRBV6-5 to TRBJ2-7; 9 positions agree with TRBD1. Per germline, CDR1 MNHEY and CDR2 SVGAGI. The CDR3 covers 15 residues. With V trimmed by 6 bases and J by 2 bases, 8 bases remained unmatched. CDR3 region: CASRPTRQGAYEQYF. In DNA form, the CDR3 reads TGTGCCAGCAGACCAACCCGACAGGGGGCCTACGAGCAGTACTTC.

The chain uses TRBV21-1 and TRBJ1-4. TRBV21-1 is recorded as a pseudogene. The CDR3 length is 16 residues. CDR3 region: CASTKPRAATNEKLFF. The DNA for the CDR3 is TGTGCCAGCACTAAACCGAGGGCAGCAACTAATGAAAAACTGTTTTTT.

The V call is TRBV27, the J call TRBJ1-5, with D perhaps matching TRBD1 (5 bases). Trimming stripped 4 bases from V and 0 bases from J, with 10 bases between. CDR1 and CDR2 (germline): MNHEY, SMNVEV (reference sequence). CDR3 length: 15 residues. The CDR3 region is CASSSTVYSNQPQHF. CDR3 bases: TGTGCCAGCAGTTCGACAGTTTATAGCAATCAGCCCCAGCATTTT.

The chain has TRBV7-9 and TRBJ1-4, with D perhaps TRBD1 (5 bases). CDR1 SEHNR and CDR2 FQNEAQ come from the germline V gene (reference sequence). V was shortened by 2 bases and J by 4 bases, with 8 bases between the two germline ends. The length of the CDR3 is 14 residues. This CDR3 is CASSLRGINEKLFF. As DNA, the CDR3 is TGTGCCAGCAGCTTACGGGGGATTAATGAAAAACTGTTTTTT.